This is a list of T cell receptor beta chains from one sample in a study of CD8 T cells in ankylosing spondylitis. TCRdb reprocessed the 5' RACE reads via MiXCR and lists one record per CDR3 protein. The table includes under 170,000 distinct CDR3 sequences, 44% detected once. Source material: synovial fluid, either unsorted or a sorted T cell fraction (not recorded which). These receptors were taken from a male donor with ankylosing spondylitis. CDR3s include the opening cysteine and the closing phenylalanine or tryptophan. The order of the fields is CDR3 DNA, CDR3 protein, V gene, D gene, clone size, J gene. The D gene is left open where the match is weak. Size is stated for part of the rows, as once, few or many counts, or as a class when the clone is expanded.

cdr3_nt: TGTGCCATCAGCGACCCCCCAGGGGAAGGTACAGATACGCAGTATTTT; cdr3_aa: CAISDPPGEGTDTQYF; v_call: TRBV10-3; d_call: -; clone_size: few; j_call: TRBJ2-3
cdr3_nt: TGTGCCAGCAGTTTTACCCAGCGGGAGACCTGGAATGAGCAGTTCTTC; cdr3_aa: CASSFTQRETWNEQFF; v_call: TRBV12-3/TRBV12-4; d_call: TRBD2; clone_size: few; j_call: TRBJ2-1
cdr3_nt: TGTGCCAGCAGTTACTCTGGTCCGGGAAATGAGCAGTTCTTC; cdr3_aa: CASSYSGPGNEQFF; v_call: TRBV6-5; d_call: -; clone_size: -; j_call: TRBJ2-1
cdr3_nt: TGTGCCAGCAGTGATGAAGCAGGGGACATGGGTGAGCAGTTCTTC; cdr3_aa: CASSDEAGDMGEQFF; v_call: TRBV6-1; d_call: -; clone_size: -; j_call: TRBJ2-1
cdr3_nt: TGTGCCAGCAGTCGAGGACAGGGCAATGAGCAGTTCTTC; cdr3_aa: CASSRGQGNEQFF; v_call: TRBV6-6; d_call: TRBD1; clone_size: few; j_call: TRBJ2-1
cdr3_nt: TGTGCCAGCAGGGGTAGGACAACTAATGAAAAACTGTTTTTT; cdr3_aa: CASRGRTTNEKLFF; v_call: TRBV12-3/TRBV12-4; d_call: -; clone_size: few; j_call: TRBJ1-4
cdr3_nt: TGTGCCAGCACTAGCGGGGGGGCCACCGGGGAGCTGTTTTTT; cdr3_aa: CASTSGGATGELFF; v_call: TRBV21-1; d_call: -; clone_size: medium-sized; j_call: TRBJ2-2
cdr3_nt: TGTGCCAGCAGACGGAGGGGCCGCCCTTTCTCGTATGGCTACACCTTC; cdr3_aa: CASRRRGRPFSYGYTF; v_call: TRBV6-1; d_call: -; clone_size: few; j_call: TRBJ1-2
cdr3_nt: TGTGCCAGCAGTTCTGAAGGACAGGGGGAAGAGGAGACCCAGTACTTC; cdr3_aa: CASSSEGQGEEETQYF; v_call: TRBV28; d_call: TRBD1; clone_size: few; j_call: TRBJ2-5
cdr3_nt: TGTGCCAGTAGTATCTACCTAAATCAGCCCCAGCATTTT; cdr3_aa: CASSIYLNQPQHF; v_call: TRBV19; d_call: -; clone_size: many; j_call: TRBJ1-5
cdr3_nt: TGTGCCAGCAGCATGAAACCGGGACAGGGGGCTTATGAGCAGTTCTTC; cdr3_aa: CASSMKPGQGAYEQFF; v_call: TRBV7-6; d_call: TRBD1; clone_size: -; j_call: TRBJ2-1
cdr3_nt: TGCGCCAGCAGCCAAGATCCAACGGTGAACACTGAAGCTTTCTTT; cdr3_aa: CASSQDPTVNTEAFF; v_call: TRBV4-1; d_call: -; clone_size: few; j_call: TRBJ1-1
cdr3_nt: TGTGCCAGCAGTGACCGGGACAGCCCCTACAATGAGCAGTTCTTC; cdr3_aa: CASSDRDSPYNEQFF; v_call: TRBV2; d_call: TRBD1; clone_size: -; j_call: TRBJ2-1
cdr3_nt: TGTGCCAGCAGTTTATCCCTAGCGGGACTGAACGGTGAGCAGTACTTC; cdr3_aa: CASSLSLAGLNGEQYF; v_call: TRBV12-3/TRBV12-4; d_call: TRBD2; clone_size: many; j_call: TRBJ2-7
cdr3_nt: TGTGCCAGCAGCCTGACGTCATATGAGCAGTTCTTC; cdr3_aa: CASSLTSYEQFF; v_call: TRBV7-8; d_call: -; clone_size: many; j_call: TRBJ2-1
cdr3_nt: TGTGCCAGCGCCTACCACCAAGCGGGCTTTTTTGAGCAGTTCTTC; cdr3_aa: CASAYHQAGFFEQFF; v_call: TRBV12-3/TRBV12-4; d_call: -; clone_size: few; j_call: TRBJ2-1
cdr3_nt: TGTGCCAGCAGCTTATTGCCAGGGAGCTCCTACGAGCAGTACTTC; cdr3_aa: CASSLLPGSSYEQYF; v_call: TRBV7-9; d_call: -; clone_size: -; j_call: TRBJ2-7
cdr3_nt: TGTGCCAGCAGCCTCGAGCGGGAGGGTAAAGAGACCCAGTACTTC; cdr3_aa: CASSLEREGKETQYF; v_call: TRBV6-1; d_call: TRBD2; clone_size: -; j_call: TRBJ2-5
cdr3_nt: TGTGCCAGCAGTTTCGCGGACAGGCCTAATGAGCAGTTCTTC; cdr3_aa: CASSFADRPNEQFF; v_call: TRBV6-5; d_call: TRBD1; clone_size: -; j_call: TRBJ2-1
cdr3_nt: TGCGCCAGCAGCACAGGGGGGCCCCCGCTCAATGAGCAGTTCTTC; cdr3_aa: CASSTGGPPLNEQFF; v_call: TRBV5-1; d_call: TRBD1; clone_size: -; j_call: TRBJ2-1
cdr3_nt: TGCAGTGCTAGAGAGAGCTCTAGCGGGGGAATGGAGACGCAGTATTTT; cdr3_aa: CSARESSSGGMETQYF; v_call: TRBV20-1; d_call: TRBD2; clone_size: few; j_call: TRBJ2-3
cdr3_nt: TGCAGCGTTGATGGGGAGGGGACCTATGGCTACACCTTC; cdr3_aa: CSVDGEGTYGYTF; v_call: TRBV29-1; d_call: -; clone_size: -; j_call: TRBJ1-2
cdr3_nt: TGCGCCAGCAGCCAAGATGGGGTGAACTCTGGAAACACCATATATTTT; cdr3_aa: CASSQDGVNSGNTIYF; v_call: TRBV4-1; d_call: -; clone_size: -; j_call: TRBJ1-3
cdr3_nt: TGCGCCAGCAGCTTTTACCCGGGCTCTAACTATGGCTACACCTTC; cdr3_aa: CASSFYPGSNYGYTF; v_call: TRBV5-1; d_call: -; clone_size: -; j_call: TRBJ1-2
cdr3_nt: TGTGCCATCAGTGCCAGACGGTCCGCGAATGTAGAAGAGACCCAGTACTTC; cdr3_aa: CAISARRSANVEETQYF; v_call: TRBV10-3; d_call: -; clone_size: -; j_call: TRBJ2-5
cdr3_nt: TGTGCCAGCTCGGGGGGCTGGTATGGCTACACCTTC; cdr3_aa: CASSGGWYGYTF; v_call: TRBV18; d_call: -; clone_size: -; j_call: TRBJ1-2
cdr3_nt: TGCGCCAGCAGCTTGCATGAGCTAGCCGGCAAAAACAATGAGCTGTTCTTC; cdr3_aa: CASSLHELAGKNNELFF; v_call: TRBV5-1; d_call: -; clone_size: -; j_call: TRBJ2-1
cdr3_nt: TGTGCCAGCAGTGAATCGACAGAATTCTCCTACAATGAGCAGTTCTTC; cdr3_aa: CASSESTEFSYNEQFF; v_call: TRBV25-1; d_call: -; clone_size: many; j_call: TRBJ2-1
cdr3_nt: TGTGCCAGTAGTCCGTGGCTAGCGGGAGGATACGAGCAGTACTTC; cdr3_aa: CASSPWLAGGYEQYF; v_call: TRBV19; d_call: TRBD2; clone_size: few; j_call: TRBJ2-7
cdr3_nt: TGTGCCAGTGTTAGCGGGAGTAGTGGGACCGGGGAGCTGTTTTTT; cdr3_aa: CASVSGSSGTGELFF; v_call: TRBV6-1; d_call: TRBD2; clone_size: -; j_call: TRBJ2-2
cdr3_nt: TGCAGTGCCGACTCGACACAGGAGCTCCAAGAGACCCAGTACTTC; cdr3_aa: CSADSTQELQETQYF; v_call: TRBV20-1; d_call: -; clone_size: few; j_call: TRBJ2-5
cdr3_nt: TGTGCCAGCTACGCTAGCGGGAGTGGCAATGAGCAGTTCTTC; cdr3_aa: CASYASGSGNEQFF; v_call: TRBV2; d_call: TRBD2; clone_size: once; j_call: TRBJ2-1
cdr3_nt: TGCGCCAGCAGCCTTTGGCCGGGACAGGGGGCTTGGGGCTACACCTTC; cdr3_aa: CASSLWPGQGAWGYTF; v_call: TRBV4-1; d_call: TRBD1; clone_size: -; j_call: TRBJ1-2
cdr3_nt: TGCGCCAGCAGCCACGTAAGGGGAATACCCTACGAGCAGTACTTC; cdr3_aa: CASSHVRGIPYEQYF; v_call: TRBV4-1; d_call: -; clone_size: -; j_call: TRBJ2-7
cdr3_nt: TGTGCCAGCAGTACGAAGGGGGCTGAGGGGTCACCCCTCCACTTT; cdr3_aa: CASSTKGAEGSPLHF; v_call: TRBV12-3/TRBV12-4; d_call: TRBD1; clone_size: -; j_call: TRBJ1-6
cdr3_nt: TGTGCCAGCAGTGAAAGGCCCGGGACAGGTCCGAACACTGAAGCTTTCTTT; cdr3_aa: CASSERPGTGPNTEAFF; v_call: TRBV6-1; d_call: TRBD1; clone_size: -; j_call: TRBJ1-1
cdr3_nt: TGTGCCAGCAGCCCCCAACAGGGGAAACACACCGGGGAGCTGTTTTTT; cdr3_aa: CASSPQQGKHTGELFF; v_call: TRBV3-1; d_call: TRBD1; clone_size: few; j_call: TRBJ2-2
cdr3_nt: TGTGCCAGCAGCTTAGCCTCCGGGGAGCTGTTTTTT; cdr3_aa: CASSLASGELFF; v_call: TRBV7-9; d_call: -; clone_size: medium-sized; j_call: TRBJ2-2
cdr3_nt: TGCGCCAGCAGCTTGGACGGAGGGAACACTGAAGCTTTCTTT; cdr3_aa: CASSLDGGNTEAFF; v_call: TRBV5-1; d_call: -; clone_size: -; j_call: TRBJ1-1
cdr3_nt: TGTGCCAGCAGAGAACCGGGACAGGGGGCAGATATAGCCAAAAACATTCAGTACTTC; cdr3_aa: CASREPGQGADIAKNIQYF; v_call: TRBV6-1; d_call: TRBD1; clone_size: many; j_call: TRBJ2-4
cdr3_nt: TGCGCCAGCAGCCAAGAGGGTCGACCAGAAGATACGCAGTATTTT; cdr3_aa: CASSQEGRPEDTQYF; v_call: TRBV4-3; d_call: -; clone_size: -; j_call: TRBJ2-3
cdr3_nt: TGCAGTGCTAGAGATCCCACAGTTTACTATGGCTACACCTTC; cdr3_aa: CSARDPTVYYGYTF; v_call: TRBV20-1; d_call: -; clone_size: -; j_call: TRBJ1-2
cdr3_nt: TGTGCCAGCAGCCATGGGCCCGATTCACCCCTCCACTTT; cdr3_aa: CASSHGPDSPLHF; v_call: TRBV11-3; d_call: -; clone_size: few; j_call: TRBJ1-6
cdr3_nt: TGTGCCAGCAGTTTAATTTTCCGCGGCGAAAAACTGTTTTTT; cdr3_aa: CASSLIFRGEKLFF; v_call: TRBV12-3/TRBV12-4; d_call: -; clone_size: -; j_call: TRBJ1-4
cdr3_nt: TGTGCCAGCAGCCAAGATACCGGCCGATTCTATGGCTACACCTTC; cdr3_aa: CASSQDTGRFYGYTF; v_call: TRBV3-1; d_call: -; clone_size: many; j_call: TRBJ1-2
cdr3_nt: TGTGCCAGCAGTCCCCTCATGTCTACCAAAAACATTCAGTACTTC; cdr3_aa: CASSPLMSTKNIQYF; v_call: TRBV28; d_call: -; clone_size: once; j_call: TRBJ2-4
cdr3_nt: TGTGCCAGTAGTATAGAGGGGTTTGGCGGGGAGCTGTTTTTT; cdr3_aa: CASSIEGFGGELFF; v_call: TRBV19; d_call: -; clone_size: -; j_call: TRBJ2-2
cdr3_nt: TGTGCCAGGGCAGAACTCATGAACACTGAAGCTTTCTTT; cdr3_aa: CARAELMNTEAFF; v_call: TRBV2; d_call: -; clone_size: -; j_call: TRBJ1-1
cdr3_nt: TGTGCCAGCAGCCCACCGTTCAGGGGCTACGAGCAGTACTTC; cdr3_aa: CASSPPFRGYEQYF; v_call: TRBV7-6; d_call: -; clone_size: -; j_call: TRBJ2-7
cdr3_nt: TGCAGCGTTGCGGACAGGGAGGGCGAGCAGTACTTC; cdr3_aa: CSVADREGEQYF; v_call: TRBV29-1; d_call: -; clone_size: few; j_call: TRBJ2-7
cdr3_nt: TGTGCCATCAGTCCCCGCAGGGTTCGCTACACCTTC; cdr3_aa: CAISPRRVRYTF; v_call: TRBV10-3; d_call: -; clone_size: few; j_call: TRBJ1-2
cdr3_nt: TGTGCCAGCAGTTGGACAGAAGAAAACATTCAGTACTTC; cdr3_aa: CASSWTEENIQYF; v_call: TRBV6-2/TRBV6-3; d_call: -; clone_size: few; j_call: TRBJ2-4
cdr3_nt: TGTGCCAGCAGTTTGGGGGACAGACCCTACGAGCAGTACTTC; cdr3_aa: CASSLGDRPYEQYF; v_call: TRBV12-3/TRBV12-4; d_call: TRBD1; clone_size: few; j_call: TRBJ2-7